This TCR beta chain comes out of a study of OX40 agonist ivuxolimab in advanced cancers. Method: immunoSEQ multiplex PCR; TCRdb's copy keeps in-frame clones and lacks some. This sample has more than 60,000 clones, with about 86% found just once. Trimming removed 8 bases from V and 0 bases from J, with 8 bases in between. CDR3 length equals 13 residues. CDR1 is MNHNY, CDR2 SVGAGI, per germline (reference sequence). This clone was counted a single time. This chain uses TRBV6-6 with TRBJ1-3, with a weak D call TRBD1 (5 bases). The input for sequencing was CD4+ or CD8+ T cells sorted from blood, taken in a trial of the OX40 agonist ivuxolimab. This clonotype was sampled from an adult with an advanced solid tumor such as melanoma, head and neck, liver or kidney cancer. CDR3 sequence: CASQGVSGNTIYF. CDR3 DNA: TGTGCCAGCCAGGGCGTCTCTGGAAACACCATATATTTT.